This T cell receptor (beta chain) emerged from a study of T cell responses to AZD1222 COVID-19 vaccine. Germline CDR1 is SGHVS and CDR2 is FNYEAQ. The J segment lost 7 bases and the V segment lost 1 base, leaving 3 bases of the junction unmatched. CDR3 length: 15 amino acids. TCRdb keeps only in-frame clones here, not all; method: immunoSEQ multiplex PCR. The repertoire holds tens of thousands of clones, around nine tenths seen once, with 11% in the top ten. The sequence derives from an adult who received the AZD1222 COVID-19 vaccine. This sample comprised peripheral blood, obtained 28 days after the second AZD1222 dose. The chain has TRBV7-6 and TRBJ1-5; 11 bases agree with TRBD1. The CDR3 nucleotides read TGTGCCAGCAGCTTAGGGGACAGGGGGTCCCAGCCCCAGCATTTT. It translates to CASSLGDRGSQPQHF. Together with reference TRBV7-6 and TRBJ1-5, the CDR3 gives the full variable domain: GAGVSQSPRYKVTKRGQDVALRCDPISGHVSLYWYRQALGQGPEFLTYFNYEAQQDKSGLPNDRFSAERPEGSISTLTIQRTEQRDSAMYRCASSLGDRGSQPQHFGDGTRLSIL.